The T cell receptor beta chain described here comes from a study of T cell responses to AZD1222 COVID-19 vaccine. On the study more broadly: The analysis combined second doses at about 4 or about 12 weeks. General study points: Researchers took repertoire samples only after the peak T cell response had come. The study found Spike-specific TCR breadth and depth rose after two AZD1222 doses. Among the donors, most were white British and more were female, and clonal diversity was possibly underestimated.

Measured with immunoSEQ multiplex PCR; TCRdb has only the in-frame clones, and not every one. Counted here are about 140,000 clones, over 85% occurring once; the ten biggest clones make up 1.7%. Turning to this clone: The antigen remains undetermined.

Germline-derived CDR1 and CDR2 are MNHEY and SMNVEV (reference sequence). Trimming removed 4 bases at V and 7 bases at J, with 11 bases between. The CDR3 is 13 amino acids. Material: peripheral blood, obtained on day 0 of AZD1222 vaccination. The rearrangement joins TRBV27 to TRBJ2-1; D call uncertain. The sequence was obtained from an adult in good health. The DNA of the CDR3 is TGTGCCAGCAGTTCGTCGGGTTTGAATGAGCAGTTCTTC. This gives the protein CASSSSGLNEQFF.